This T cell receptor (beta chain) was retrieved from a study of human T cells and chemical hapten exposure. Overall study: The upper back received 0.01% DPC by patch testing, with results read at 6 days.

Time point meaning: pre-sensitization, week 0. Described treatment: therapeutic diphenylcyclopropenone sensitization with weekly scalp DPC. Unique molecular identifiers were affixed to discrete cDNA molecules within the library. Each CDR3 protein gets one entry after TCRdb re-called the RACE reads with MiXCR. Of about 180,000 distinct CDR3 sequences in the sample, 25% to 35% were seen once. The receptor comes from a woman in her thirties with alopecia areata. Some clones in this sample may be carry-over from other donors' samples. Sequenced material: whole blood, taken in connection with sensitization to the hapten diphenylcyclopropenone (DPC).

The CDR3: CATSGTENTEAFF. Written as DNA, the CDR3 is TGTGCCACCTCCGGGACCGAGAACACTGAAGCTTTCTTT. The chain uses TRBV10-3 and TRBJ1-1; the D gene is possibly TRBD1 (5 bases). Trimming stripped 10 bases from V and 1 base from J, with 13 bases between. The CDR3 length is 13 residues. Looked up from germline, CDR1 is ENHRY and CDR2 is SYGVKD.